Listed below are T cell receptor beta chains from one sample, sequenced in a study of T cells after yellow fever vaccination. A single record per CDR3 protein comes from TCRdb applying MiXCR to the 5' RACE reads. The sample has 250,000 to 400,000 distinct CDR3 sequences; 3.5% to 4.5% are singletons. The material was PBMCs, obtained 15 days after the yellow fever booster vaccination. Receptors originate from a man younger than 35 who received the YFV17D yellow fever vaccine. Each CDR3 is given with its conserved first and last residue. D genes are given only for firm matches. Clone size appears in some rows only: once, few, many, or a class for an expanded clone.

cdr3_length: 14; v_call: TRBV28; d_call: NA; j_call: TRBJ1-4; clone_size: NA; cdr3_nt: TGTGCCAGCAGTTCGGTCTGGGAAGGCGAAAAACTGTTTTTT; cdr3_aa: CASSSVWEGEKLFF
cdr3_length: 14; v_call: TRBV29-1; d_call: NA; j_call: TRBJ2-1; clone_size: many; cdr3_nt: TGCAGCGTCTCCGGTGGAGTCTCCTACAATGAGCAGTTCTTC; cdr3_aa: CSVSGGVSYNEQFF
cdr3_length: 17; v_call: TRBV7-2; d_call: TRBD2; j_call: TRBJ2-5; clone_size: few; cdr3_nt: TGTGCCAGCAGCCCCCGACTAGCGGGGCGACCGCAAGAGACCCAGTACTTC; cdr3_aa: CASSPRLAGRPQETQYF
cdr3_length: 15; v_call: TRBV14; d_call: NA; j_call: TRBJ1-2; clone_size: NA; cdr3_nt: TGTGCCAGCAGCCAAGTAACAGGATGGAACTATGGCTACACCTTC; cdr3_aa: CASSQVTGWNYGYTF
cdr3_length: 16; v_call: TRBV20-1; d_call: TRBD2; j_call: TRBJ2-2; clone_size: many; cdr3_nt: TGCAGTGCTAGAACGGGGGGACTAACGAACACCGGGGAGCTGTTTTTT; cdr3_aa: CSARTGGLTNTGELFF
cdr3_length: 14; v_call: TRBV5-5; d_call: NA; j_call: TRBJ1-2; clone_size: many; cdr3_nt: TGTGCCAGCAGCTTGGGGCAGACCTACTATGGCTACACCTTC; cdr3_aa: CASSLGQTYYGYTF
cdr3_length: 12; v_call: TRBV7-9; d_call: NA; j_call: TRBJ1-5; clone_size: many; cdr3_nt: TGTGCCAGCAGCTTTCACAATCAGCCCCAGCATTTT; cdr3_aa: CASSFHNQPQHF
cdr3_length: 17; v_call: TRBV11-2; d_call: TRBD1; j_call: TRBJ2-2; clone_size: NA; cdr3_nt: TGTGCCAGCAAGCACATAAACAGGGGGCGCAAAATCGGGGAGCTGTTTTTT; cdr3_aa: CASKHINRGRKIGELFF
cdr3_length: 12; v_call: TRBV29-1; d_call: NA; j_call: TRBJ1-1; clone_size: few; cdr3_nt: TGCAGCGTGGTACGAGGAGGAACTGAAGCTTTCTTT; cdr3_aa: CSVVRGGTEAFF
cdr3_length: 13; v_call: TRBV6-5; d_call: NA; j_call: TRBJ2-5; clone_size: NA; cdr3_nt: TGTGCCAGTACTAGAGCGGAACAAGAGACCCAGTACTTC; cdr3_aa: CASTRAEQETQYF
cdr3_length: 16; v_call: TRBV6-5; d_call: NA; j_call: TRBJ2-1; clone_size: many; cdr3_nt: TGTGCCAGCAGTCGAGTAGACGGGGGAGGAAGGGATGAGCAGTTCTTC; cdr3_aa: CASSRVDGGGRDEQFF
cdr3_length: 16; v_call: TRBV11-2; d_call: NA; j_call: TRBJ2-3; clone_size: many; cdr3_nt: TGTGCCAGCAGCTTAGTTGGGGGGCCAACCACAGATACGCAGTATTTT; cdr3_aa: CASSLVGGPTTDTQYF
cdr3_length: 13; v_call: TRBV2; d_call: NA; j_call: TRBJ2-3; clone_size: NA; cdr3_nt: TGTGCCAGCAGTGAAGCGAGAGAGGATACGCAGTATTTT; cdr3_aa: CASSEAREDTQYF
cdr3_length: 14; v_call: TRBV7-2; d_call: NA; j_call: TRBJ2-5; clone_size: NA; cdr3_nt: TGTGCCAGCAGCCGCCCTGGGGGGAGGGAGACCCAGTACTTC; cdr3_aa: CASSRPGGRETQYF
cdr3_length: 13; v_call: TRBV29-1; d_call: NA; j_call: TRBJ1-1; clone_size: many; cdr3_nt: TGCAGCGTTGATGAGTCGGTGAACACTGAAGCTTTCTTT; cdr3_aa: CSVDESVNTEAFF
cdr3_length: 15; v_call: TRBV4-3; d_call: NA; j_call: TRBJ1-1; clone_size: NA; cdr3_nt: TGCGCCAGCAGCCAAGATCTTGTGGGGGTCACTGAAGCTTTCTTT; cdr3_aa: CASSQDLVGVTEAFF
cdr3_length: 15; v_call: TRBV6-5; d_call: TRBD2; j_call: TRBJ2-3; clone_size: NA; cdr3_nt: TGTGCCAGCAGTCTCCGTTCGGGGGGGGGCGATACGCAGTATTTT; cdr3_aa: CASSLRSGGGDTQYF
cdr3_length: 13; v_call: TRBV7-2; d_call: NA; j_call: TRBJ2-5; clone_size: many; cdr3_nt: TGTGCCAGCAGCTTCGGGGTGGTAGAGACCCAGTACTTC; cdr3_aa: CASSFGVVETQYF
cdr3_length: 15; v_call: TRBV28; d_call: TRBD2; j_call: TRBJ2-5; clone_size: few; cdr3_nt: TGTGCCAGCAGGGGGGCTAGCGGGGGGCAAGAGACCCAGTACTTC; cdr3_aa: CASRGASGGQETQYF
cdr3_length: 14; v_call: TRBV6-6; d_call: TRBD1; j_call: TRBJ1-5; clone_size: NA; cdr3_nt: TGTGCCAGCACCTCCGGGACAGGGCTCTCGTCCCAGCATTTT; cdr3_aa: CASTSGTGLSSQHF
cdr3_length: 18; v_call: TRBV4-3; d_call: TRBD2; j_call: TRBJ2-5; clone_size: few; cdr3_nt: TGCGCCAGCAGCCAGCTAGCGGGGACTAGCGCGAACCAAGAGACCCAGTACTTC; cdr3_aa: CASSQLAGTSANQETQYF
cdr3_length: 14; v_call: TRBV12-3/TRBV12-4; d_call: NA; j_call: TRBJ2-1; clone_size: few; cdr3_nt: TGTGCCAGCAGTTTAGTCGACATAGGGAATGAGCAGTTCTTC; cdr3_aa: CASSLVDIGNEQFF
cdr3_length: 16; v_call: TRBV5-1; d_call: TRBD2; j_call: TRBJ2-5; clone_size: few; cdr3_nt: TGCGCCAGCAGCTTGGAGCCAGCGGGGGGACAAGAGACCCAGTACTTC; cdr3_aa: CASSLEPAGGQETQYF
cdr3_length: 17; v_call: TRBV4-3; d_call: NA; j_call: TRBJ2-1; clone_size: many; cdr3_nt: TGCGCCAGCAGCCAAGATCGGGTCCGCTCCACGGGGAATGAGCAGTTCTTC; cdr3_aa: CASSQDRVRSTGNEQFF
cdr3_length: 15; v_call: TRBV6-6; d_call: NA; j_call: TRBJ2-7; clone_size: many; cdr3_nt: TGTGCCAGCAGTTACTGGGAGGGGGACCCCTACGAGCAGTACTTC; cdr3_aa: CASSYWEGDPYEQYF
cdr3_length: 13; v_call: TRBV5-4; d_call: TRBD1; j_call: TRBJ1-1; clone_size: many; cdr3_nt: TGTGCCAGCAGTATTGGTGGACAGGGCGAAGCTTTCTTT; cdr3_aa: CASSIGGQGEAFF
cdr3_length: 14; v_call: TRBV21-1; d_call: NA; j_call: TRBJ1-1; clone_size: few; cdr3_nt: TGTGCCAGCAGACAGGGCTTATCCGGCACTGAAGCTTTCTTT; cdr3_aa: CASRQGLSGTEAFF
cdr3_length: 15; v_call: TRBV3-1; d_call: TRBD1; j_call: TRBJ2-5; clone_size: NA; cdr3_nt: TGTGCCAGCAGCAAACAGGGGGCGTACCAAGAGACCCAGTACTTC; cdr3_aa: CASSKQGAYQETQYF
cdr3_length: 15; v_call: TRBV6-1; d_call: TRBD1; j_call: TRBJ2-7; clone_size: many; cdr3_nt: TGTGCCAGCAGTAAAGCCGGGACAGGGGGCTACGAGCAGTACTTC; cdr3_aa: CASSKAGTGGYEQYF
cdr3_length: 13; v_call: TRBV7-2; d_call: NA; j_call: TRBJ2-5; clone_size: many; cdr3_nt: TGTGCCAGCAGCTTCCCCGCCGAAGAGACCCAGTACTTC; cdr3_aa: CASSFPAEETQYF
cdr3_length: 18; v_call: TRBV24-1; d_call: TRBD1; j_call: TRBJ2-3; clone_size: many; cdr3_nt: TGTGCCACCAGTGAACACCCGGACAGGGCCCAAACCACAGATACGCAGTATTTT; cdr3_aa: CATSEHPDRAQTTDTQYF
cdr3_length: 17; v_call: TRBV5-1; d_call: TRBD2; j_call: TRBJ2-3; clone_size: many; cdr3_nt: TGCGCCAGCAGCTCGTCGACTAGCATACCGACCACAGATACGCAGTATTTT; cdr3_aa: CASSSSTSIPTTDTQYF
cdr3_length: 15; v_call: TRBV4-3; d_call: NA; j_call: TRBJ1-6; clone_size: many; cdr3_nt: TGCGCCAGCAGCCCCGTCGGGCGCCCGGGATCACCCCTCCACTTT; cdr3_aa: CASSPVGRPGSPLHF
cdr3_length: 13; v_call: TRBV7-2; d_call: NA; j_call: TRBJ1-2; clone_size: NA; cdr3_nt: TGTGCCAGCAGCTTCGACAGCGGCTATGGCTACACCTTC; cdr3_aa: CASSFDSGYGYTF
cdr3_length: 10; v_call: TRBV20-1; d_call: NA; j_call: TRBJ2-1; clone_size: few; cdr3_nt: TGCAGTGCTAGAGGGGGACTGCAGTTCTTC; cdr3_aa: CSARGGLQFF
cdr3_length: 19; v_call: TRBV12-5; d_call: TRBD2; j_call: TRBJ2-3; clone_size: NA; cdr3_nt: TGTGCTAGTGGTTTTCGACTAGCCGAGATTCCGTCGGGCACAGATACGCAGTATTTT; cdr3_aa: CASGFRLAEIPSGTDTQYF
cdr3_length: 15; v_call: TRBV10-3; d_call: TRBD1; j_call: TRBJ1-1; clone_size: few; cdr3_nt: TGTGCCATCAGTGAGACAGGGGGTATGAACACTGAAGCTTTCTTT; cdr3_aa: CAISETGGMNTEAFF
cdr3_length: 11; v_call: TRBV25-1; d_call: NA; j_call: TRBJ2-1; clone_size: few; cdr3_nt: TGTGCCAGCAGTGAATCCTATGAGCAGTTCTTC; cdr3_aa: CASSESYEQFF